The next 7 T cell receptor beta chains were all read from a single sample in a study of early T cells in non-severe SARS-CoV-2 infection. TCRdb redid the calling of the 5' RACE reads with MiXCR, one entry per CDR3 protein. The sample lists tens of thousands of distinct CDR3 sequences; under 30% were seen once. This specimen was whole blood, taken at baseline. The receptor set was obtained from an adult who was a healthcare worker with PCR-confirmed SARS-CoV-2 infection or an uninfected control (not recorded which).

The chain is built from TRBV2 and TRBJ2-1; the D gene is possibly TRBD1 (5 bases). CDR3 length equals 13 residues. The V end was cut by 3 bases, the J end by 10 bases, with 13 bases between. Germline values: CDR1 SNHLY, CDR2 FYNNEI. For the CDR3, the DNA is TGTGCCAGCAGTGAGACAGCGTGGGCGGAGCAGTTCTTC. Amino acid sequence: CASSETAWAEQFF.

This clonotype was seen a handful of times. V usage is TRBV6-1 and J usage is TRBJ1-5, with D maybe TRBD1 (5 bases). Germline CDR1 MNHNS, CDR2 SASEGT. Trimming cost V 1 base and J 4 bases, with 5 bases left between them. CDR3 length: 13 amino acids. This CDR3 is CASSEGGNQPQHF. The CDR3 nucleotides read TGTGCCAGCAGTGAAGGGGGGAATCAGCCCCAGCATTTT.

V gene TRBV12-3 or TRBV12-4 combines with J gene TRBJ2-7; weak D call: TRBD2 (5 bases). V lost 4 bases and J 3 bases, leaving 10 bases between the germline ends. The length of the CDR3 is 13 residues. The DNA of the CDR3 is TGTGCCAGCAGTTCCCGGACTCTCTACGAGCAGTACTTC. This encodes CASSSRTLYEQYF.

This clonotype was counted ten times or more. The chain employs TRBV11-2 and TRBJ2-7; 10 nucleotides agree with TRBD2. This CDR3 contains 14 residues. Germline lookup yields CDR1 SGHAT and CDR2 FQNNGV. The J segment lost 3 bases and the V segment lost 1 base, leaving 0 bases of the junction unmatched. DNA of the CDR3: TGTGCCAGCAGCTTAGCTAGCGGGGGCTACGAGCAGTACTTC. This gives the protein CASSLASGGYEQYF.

The rearrangement links TRBV7-9 to TRBJ1-6; TRBD1 matches at 8 bases. J lost 6 bases, V lost 5 bases, and 6 bases had no gene match. Germline CDR1 is SEHNR and CDR2 is FQNEAQ (reference sequence). The CDR3 totals 15 residues. DNA for the CDR3: TGTGCCAGCAGCCTGGGACAGGCGAGTAATTCACCCCTCCACTTT. Translation gives CASSLGQASNSPLHF.

This clonotype was counted ten times or more. V and J are TRBV5-1 and TRBJ1-1; TRBD1 matches 7 bases. This CDR3 has 13 amino acids. V was pared by 4 bases and J by 0 bases, with 0 bases of the junction left unmatched. Germline V gene sequence: CDR1 SGHRS, CDR2 YFSETQ. The CDR3 bases are TGCGCCAGCAGCGGGACAGTGAACACTGAAGCTTTCTTT. Translation gives CASSGTVNTEAFF.

The chain carries TRBV11-2 and TRBJ2-7; D not certain. This CDR3 has 15 residues. Germline V gene lookup returns CDR1 SGHAT and CDR2 FQNNGV. Between the trimmed V and J ends, which lost 5 bases and 6 bases, there was a span of 20 bases. CDR3 nucleotides: TGTGCCAGCAGCCGTCCCTCGGACGGTCCGGGCGAGCAGTACTTC. Translated: CASSRPSDGPGEQYF.